The following is a T cell receptor (beta chain) sequence with its context. Its antigen is not yet known. The input lacks base qualities; no much larger clone sits a single base away. The study evaluated CTLA-4 blockade (ipilimumab) given together with focal radiation therapy in patients who had chemo-refractory metastatic non-small-cell lung cancer. Receptors were amplified or captured by the immunoSEQ multiplex PCR assay. In its TCRdb copy, this immuneACCESS table keeps in-frame sequences only and misses some clones. Where compared with another copy, unresolved V genes explain less than half of these, and the others have no known cause. This sample is represented by about 57,000 clones; under 80% of them were singletons. 16% of the sample comes from the top ten. These data originate in a study of radiotherapy plus CTLA-4 blockade in lung cancer (dated 2018 in TCRdb). Regarding the complete study: Objective responses occurred in about 20% of enrolled patients, and under 40% achieved disease control.

The cysteine opens and the phenylalanine closes a CDR3 of 13 amino acids. The entry retains the CDR3 DNA only, 39 bases that are in frame from base 1. V drops 3 bases and J drops 7 bases, leaving 12 bases in between. CDR1 is given as MNHNS and CDR2 as SASEGT, both from the germline V gene. The research as a whole found: The strongest predictors of response, as reported, were early dynamic changes in blood T cell clones along with a rise in serum interferon-beta after radiation. After treatment with radiotherapy and ipilimumab, TCR clones that originated in tumors expanded in peripheral blood.

The material sequenced was peripheral blood, taken from a patient treated with radiotherapy plus ipilimumab. The chain uses TRBV6-1 and TRBJ2-5, with the D gene uncertain. The TCR was taken from a human donor with non-small cell lung cancer who had a complete response to radiotherapy plus ipilimumab. The CDR3 region has the sequence CASSDRNFGTQYF. The sequenced DNA: TGTGCCAGCAGTGACAGGAACTTCGGGACCCAGTACTTC.